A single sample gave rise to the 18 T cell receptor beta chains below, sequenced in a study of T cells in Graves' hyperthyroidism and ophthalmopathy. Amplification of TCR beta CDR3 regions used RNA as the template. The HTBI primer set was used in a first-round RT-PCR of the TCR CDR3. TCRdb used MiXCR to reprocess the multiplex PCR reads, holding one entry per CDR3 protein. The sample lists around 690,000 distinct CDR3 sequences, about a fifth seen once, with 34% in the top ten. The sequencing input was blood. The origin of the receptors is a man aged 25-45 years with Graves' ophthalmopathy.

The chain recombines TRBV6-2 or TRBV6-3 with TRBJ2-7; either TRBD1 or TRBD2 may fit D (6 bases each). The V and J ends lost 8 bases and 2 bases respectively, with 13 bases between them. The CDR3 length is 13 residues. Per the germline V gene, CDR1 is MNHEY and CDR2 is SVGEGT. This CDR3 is CASGPGEAYEQYF. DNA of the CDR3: TGTGCCAGCGGCCCAGGGGAGGCCTACGAGCAGTACTTC.

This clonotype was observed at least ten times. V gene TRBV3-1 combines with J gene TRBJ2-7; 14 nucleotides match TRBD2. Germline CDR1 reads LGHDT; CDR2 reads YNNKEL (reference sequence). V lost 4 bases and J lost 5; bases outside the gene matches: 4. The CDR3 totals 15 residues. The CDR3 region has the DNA TGTGCCAGCAGCCTGGGACTAGCGGGAGTACACGAGCAGTACTTC. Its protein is CASSLGLAGVHEQYF.

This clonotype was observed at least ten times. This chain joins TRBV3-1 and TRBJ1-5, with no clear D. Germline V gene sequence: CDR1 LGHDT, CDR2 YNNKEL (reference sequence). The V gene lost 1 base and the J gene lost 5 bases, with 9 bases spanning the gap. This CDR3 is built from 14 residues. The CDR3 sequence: CASSQASGDQPQHF. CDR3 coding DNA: TGTGCCAGCAGCCAAGCATCGGGCGATCAGCCCCAGCATTTT. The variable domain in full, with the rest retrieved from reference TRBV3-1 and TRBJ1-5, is DTAVSQTPKYLVTQMGNDKSIKCEQNLGHDTMYWYKQDSKKFLKIMFSYNNKELIINETVPNRFSPKSPDKAHLNLHINSLELGDSAVYFCASSQASGDQPQHFGDGTRLSIL.

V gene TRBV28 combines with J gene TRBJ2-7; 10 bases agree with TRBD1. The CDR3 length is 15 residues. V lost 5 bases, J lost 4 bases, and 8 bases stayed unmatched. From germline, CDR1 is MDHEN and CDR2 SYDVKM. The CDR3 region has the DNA TGTGCCAGCAGTCTAGAGGGACAGGGGAAATACGAGCAGTACTTC. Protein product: CASSLEGQGKYEQYF. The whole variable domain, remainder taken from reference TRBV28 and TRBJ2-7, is DVKVTQSSRYLVKRTGEKVFLECVQDMDHENMFWYRQDPGLGLRLIYFSYDVKMKEKGDIPEGYSVSREKKERFSLILESASTNQTSMYLCASSLEGQGKYEQYFGPGTRLTVT.

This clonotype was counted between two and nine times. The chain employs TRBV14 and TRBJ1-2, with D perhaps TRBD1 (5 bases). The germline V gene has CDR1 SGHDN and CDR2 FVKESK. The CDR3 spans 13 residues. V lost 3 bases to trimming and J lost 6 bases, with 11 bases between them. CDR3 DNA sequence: TGTGCCAGCAGCCACGTGACAGAGGATGGCTACACCTTC. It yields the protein CASSHVTEDGYTF. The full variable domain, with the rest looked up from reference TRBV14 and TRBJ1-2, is EAGVTQFPSHSVIEKGQTVTLRCDPISGHDNLYWYRRVMGKEIKFLLHFVKESKQDESGMPNNRFLAERTGGTYSTLKVQPAELEDSGVYFCASSHVTEDGYTFGSGTRLTVV.

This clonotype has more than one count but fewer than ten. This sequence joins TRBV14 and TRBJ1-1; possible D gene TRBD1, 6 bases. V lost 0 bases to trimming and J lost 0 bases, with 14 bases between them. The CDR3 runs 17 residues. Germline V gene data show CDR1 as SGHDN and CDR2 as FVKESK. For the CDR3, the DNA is TGTGCCAGCAGCCAAGAAATGACAGGACCCCTGAACACTGAAGCTTTCTTT. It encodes CASSQEMTGPLNTEAFF.

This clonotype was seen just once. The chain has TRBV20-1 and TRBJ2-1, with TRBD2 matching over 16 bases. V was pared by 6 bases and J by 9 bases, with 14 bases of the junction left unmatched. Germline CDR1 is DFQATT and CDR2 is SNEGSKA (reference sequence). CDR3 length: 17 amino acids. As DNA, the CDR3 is TGCAGTGCGGACGGGACTAGCGGGAGGGCTGTGTGGGGTGAGCAGTTCTTC. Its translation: CSADGTSGRAVWGEQFF.

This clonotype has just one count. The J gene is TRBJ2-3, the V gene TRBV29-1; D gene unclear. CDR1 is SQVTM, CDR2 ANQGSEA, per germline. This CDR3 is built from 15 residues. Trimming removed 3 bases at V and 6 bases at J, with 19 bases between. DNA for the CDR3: TGCAGCGTTGAGTTGGTAGCCGCCGCTGGGGATACGCAGTATTTT. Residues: CSVELVAAAGDTQYF.

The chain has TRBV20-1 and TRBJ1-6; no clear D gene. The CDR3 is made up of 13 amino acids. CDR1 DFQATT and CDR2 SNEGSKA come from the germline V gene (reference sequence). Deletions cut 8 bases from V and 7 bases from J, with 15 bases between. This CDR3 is CSFTRGENSPLHF. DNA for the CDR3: TGCAGTTTCACCCGGGGAGAAAATTCACCCCTCCACTTT.

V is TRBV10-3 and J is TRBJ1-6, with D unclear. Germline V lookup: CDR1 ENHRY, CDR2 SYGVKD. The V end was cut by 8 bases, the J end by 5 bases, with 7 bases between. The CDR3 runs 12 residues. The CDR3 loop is CAIGQDNSPLHF. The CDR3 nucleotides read TGTGCCATCGGCCAAGATAATTCACCCCTCCACTTT.

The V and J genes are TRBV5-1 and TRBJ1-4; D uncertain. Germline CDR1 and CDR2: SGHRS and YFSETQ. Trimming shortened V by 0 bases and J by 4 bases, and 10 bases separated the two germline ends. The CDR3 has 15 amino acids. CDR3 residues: CASSLDTGDNEKLFF. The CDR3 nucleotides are TGCGCCAGCAGCTTGGATACGGGAGATAATGAAAAACTGTTTTTT. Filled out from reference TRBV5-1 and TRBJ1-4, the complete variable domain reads KAGVTQTPRYLIKTRGQQVTLSCSPISGHRSVSWYQQTPGQGLQFLFEYFSETQRNKGNFPGRFSGRQFSNSRSEMNVSTLELGDSALYLCASSLDTGDNEKLFFGSGTQLSVL.

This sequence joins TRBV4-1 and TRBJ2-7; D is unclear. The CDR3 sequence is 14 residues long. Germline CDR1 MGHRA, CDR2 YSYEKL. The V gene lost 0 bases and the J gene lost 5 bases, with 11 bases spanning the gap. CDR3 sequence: CASSQEASGDEQYF. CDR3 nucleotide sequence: TGCGCCAGCAGCCAAGAAGCTAGTGGGGACGAGCAGTACTTC.

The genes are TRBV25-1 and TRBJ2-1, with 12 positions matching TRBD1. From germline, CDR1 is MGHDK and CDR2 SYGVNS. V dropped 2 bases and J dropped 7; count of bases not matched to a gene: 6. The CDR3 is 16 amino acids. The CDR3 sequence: CASSEGGQGAMNEQFF. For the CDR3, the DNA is TGTGCCAGCAGTGAAGGGGGACAGGGGGCGATGAATGAGCAGTTCTTC.

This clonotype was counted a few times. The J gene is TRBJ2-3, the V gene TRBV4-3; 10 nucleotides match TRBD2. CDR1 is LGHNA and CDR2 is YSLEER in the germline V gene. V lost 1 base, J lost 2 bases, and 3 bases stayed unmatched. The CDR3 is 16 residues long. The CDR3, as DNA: TGCGCCAGCAGCCAAGCACTAGCGGGGAACACAGATACGCAGTATTTT. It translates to CASSQALAGNTDTQYF.

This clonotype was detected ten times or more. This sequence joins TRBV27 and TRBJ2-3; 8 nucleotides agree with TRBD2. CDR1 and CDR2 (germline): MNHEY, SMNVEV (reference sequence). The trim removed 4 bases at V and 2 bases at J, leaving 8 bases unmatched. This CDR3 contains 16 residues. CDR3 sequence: CASSSSAGDYTDTQYF. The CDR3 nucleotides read TGTGCCAGCAGTTCCTCAGCGGGAGATTACACAGATACGCAGTATTTT.

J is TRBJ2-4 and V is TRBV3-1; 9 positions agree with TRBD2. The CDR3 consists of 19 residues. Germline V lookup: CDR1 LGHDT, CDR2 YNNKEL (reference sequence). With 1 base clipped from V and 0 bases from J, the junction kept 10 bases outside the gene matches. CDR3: CASSQGSSGEWQAKNIQYF. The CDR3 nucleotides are TGTGCCAGCAGCCAAGGGTCTAGCGGGGAATGGCAAGCCAAAAACATTCAGTACTTC.

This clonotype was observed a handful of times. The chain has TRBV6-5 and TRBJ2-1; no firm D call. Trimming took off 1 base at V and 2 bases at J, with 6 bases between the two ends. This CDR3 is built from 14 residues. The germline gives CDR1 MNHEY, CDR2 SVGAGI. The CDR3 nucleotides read TGTGCCAGCAGTTACTTGTCAACCTACAATGAGCAGTTCTTC. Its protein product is CASSYLSTYNEQFF.

The CDR3 DNA sequence: TGTGCCAGCAGTACTGGACTAGCGGTCTCCTACGAGCAGTACTTC. Amino acid sequence: CASSTGLAVSYEQYF. V is TRBV6-1 and J is TRBJ2-7; 10 bases agree with TRBD2. This CDR3 spans 15 amino acids. J lost 0 bases, V lost 5 bases, and 4 bases had no gene match. Germline CDR1 MNHNS, CDR2 SASEGT.